Here is one TCR beta chain with its context. Its antigen is unknown. Assay used: immunoSEQ multiplex PCR; TCRdb lists only in-frame clones, some missing. The table has more than 90,000 clones, around nine tenths seen once; the top ten hold 1% to 1.5%. This entry is derived from a study of T cell responses to AZD1222 COVID-19 vaccine. Whole-study context: Pooling covered second doses at about 4 or about 12 weeks. Study-level findings and limits: Among those given AZD1222, only five or six were seropositive at baseline.

The V gene end was trimmed by 6 bases and the J gene end by 5 bases; junction bases not matched to a gene: 9. From germline, CDR1 is MNHEY and CDR2 SVGAGI. The CDR3 runs 14 residues. The source of this sequence is an adult in good health. V usage is TRBV6-5 and J usage is TRBJ1-2; 7 nucleotides align to TRBD1. The sample was peripheral blood, taken on day 0 of AZD1222 vaccination. The CDR3 bases are TGTGCCAGCAGACCTAGACAGGGCGGTTATGGCTACACCTTC. Its protein product is CASRPRQGGYGYTF.